Shown below are 20 T cell receptor beta chains from a single sample sequenced in a study of blood T cell repertoires in COVID-19 (dated by TCRdb to 2020 to 2021). Libraries were made using the immunoSEQ multiplex PCR assay. TCRdb limited this immuneACCESS table to in-frame rearrangements with V and J called. A share of clones is missing; checked studies link under half to unresolved V genes, and the rest is unexplained. The sample table contains roughly 70,000 clones; only one count was recorded for roughly nine tenths of them. The top ten hold approximately 1.5% of the sample. What was sequenced was peripheral blood. The source of these receptors is a man in his sixties with acute or convalescent COVID-19.

As concerns this clone: The junction departs from the called germline gene at one end, perhaps through a read error. V is TRBV3-1 (or the pseudogene TRBV3-2) and J is TRBJ2-7; 9 bases line up with TRBD1. This CDR3 is 12 amino acids long. Germline values: CDR1 LGHDT, CDR2 YNNKEL (reference sequence). This CDR3 reads CASSLAGTGKFF. In DNA form, the CDR3 reads TGTGCCAGCAGCCTTGCCGGGACAGGGAAGTTCTTC.

This clone was recorded only once. This chain connects TRBV7-2 to TRBJ2-1; a weak D match, TRBD2 (7 bases). The V end was cut by 11 bases, the J end by 7 bases, with 21 bases between. The length of the CDR3 is 14 residues. Germline CDR1 is SGHTA and CDR2 is FQGNSA. The CDR3 bases are TGTGCCGCAGGTGGACGGGGGGCCCATAATGAGCAGTTCTTC. It translates to CAAGGRGAHNEQFF.

This clone was found once. The chain links TRBV21-1 to TRBJ2-2; the table names TRBD1, a call not compared with the DNA. TRBV21-1 counts as a pseudogene. The CDR3 totals 17 residues. The CDR3 sequence: CASLPGWKKGSTGELFF. For the CDR3, the DNA is TGTGCCAGCCTTCCAGGGTGGAAAAAGGGTAGCACCGGGGAGCTGTTTTTT.

This clone has just one count. This rearrangement joins TRBV18 to TRBJ1-4; no firm D call. V was shortened by 0 bases and J by 8 bases, with 10 bases between the two germline ends. The CDR3 covers 14 residues. The germline CDR1 and CDR2 sequences are KGHSH and LQKENI. The CDR3, as DNA: TGTGCCAGCTCACCACCGCCGAGAGGGGAAAAACTGTTTTTT. The encoded protein is CASSPPPRGEKLFF. Filled out from reference TRBV18 and TRBJ1-4, the complete variable domain reads NAGVMQNPRHLVRRRGQEARLRCSPMKGHSHVYWYRQLPEEGLKFMVYLQKENIIDESGMPKERFSAEFPKEGPSILRIQQVVRGDSAAYFCASSPPPRGEKLFFGSGTQLSVL.

The chain is built from TRBV27 and TRBJ2-5; 7 bases are a match to TRBD2. The CDR3 has 14 amino acids. Germline loops: CDR1 MNHEY, CDR2 SMNVEV (reference sequence). The CDR3 loop reads CAPGGTRGGETQYF. DNA for the CDR3: TGTGCACCCGGGGGGACCCGAGGAGGGGAGACCCAGTACTTC.

This chain uses TRBV11-2 with TRBJ2-1; the D gene is possibly TRBD2 (6 bases). Germline values: CDR1 SGHAT, CDR2 FQNNGV. This CDR3 has 15 residues. Trimming stripped 1 base from V and 2 bases from J, with 9 bases between. The CDR3: CASSLAGVAYNEQFF. The CDR3 bases are TGTGCCAGCAGCTTAGCGGGAGTTGCCTACAATGAGCAGTTCTTC.

The chain links TRBV19 to TRBJ1-6; TRBD1 matches at 10 bases. Germline V gene lookup returns CDR1 LNHDA and CDR2 SQIVND (reference sequence). This CDR3 is built from 16 residues. With V trimmed by 5 bases and J by 3 bases, 4 bases remained unmatched. CDR3 in amino acids: CASSRQGADYNSPLHF. The CDR3 region has the DNA TGTGCCAGTAGTCGACAGGGGGCCGACTATAATTCACCCCTCCACTTT.

The chain joins TRBV18 to TRBJ2-7; 10 bases match TRBD1. This CDR3 is built from 17 residues. V was pared by 6 bases and J by 3 bases, with 14 bases of the junction left unmatched. Germline V lookup: CDR1 KGHSH, CDR2 LQKENI. The CDR3 region is CASSPGQGPRGVYEQYF. The CDR3 nucleotides read TGTGCCAGCTCCCCGGGACAGGGGCCGCGCGGAGTCTACGAGCAGTACTTC.

The chain couples TRBV29-1 to TRBJ2-7; maybe TRBD2 (7 bases). This CDR3 region has 14 residues. Germline CDR1 SQVTM, CDR2 ANQGSEA. Trimming took 4 bases from V and 2 from J, leaving 15 bases between them. The CDR3 region is CSVVRGAPAYEQYF. CDR3 nucleotide sequence: TGCAGCGTTGTCCGGGGGGCCCCTGCCTACGAGCAGTACTTC.

This chain connects TRBV11-2 to TRBJ1-6; D is uncertain. CDR1 and CDR2 (germline): SGHAT, FQNNGV. The CDR3 has 14 amino acids. Trimming removed 0 bases at V and 5 bases at J, with 5 bases between. Here the CDR3 reads CASSLDRNNSPLHF. The CDR3 DNA reads TGTGCCAGCAGCTTAGACAGGAATAATTCACCCCTCCACTTT.

This rearrangement joins TRBV6-5 to TRBJ1-5; 10 bases are shared with TRBD1. Trimming at V came to 7 bases and at J to 2 bases, leaving 2 bases not matched to a gene. CDR1 and CDR2 from the germline V gene are MNHEY and SVGAGI. The CDR3 runs 14 residues. CDR3 in amino acids: CASTGQGGNQPQHF. CDR3 in DNA: TGTGCCAGCACTGGACAGGGGGGCAATCAGCCCCAGCATTTT.

The rearrangement links TRBV11-2 to TRBJ2-1, with unresolved D. CDR1 and CDR2 (germline): SGHAT, FQNNGV. The CDR3 is 15 amino acids. The V end lost 3 bases, the J end lost 0 bases, and 9 bases lay between the germline ends. The CDR3 protein is CASSFQVASYNEQFF. CDR3 DNA: TGTGCCAGCAGCTTTCAGGTGGCCTCCTACAATGAGCAGTTCTTC. The entire variable domain, with the rest obtained from reference TRBV11-2 and TRBJ2-1, is as follows: EAGVAQSPRYKIIEKRQSVAFWCNPISGHATLYWYQQILGQGPKLLIQFQNNGVVDDSQLPKDRFSAERLKGVDSTLKIQPAKLEDSAVYLCASSFQVASYNEQFFGPGTRLTVL.

This clone showed up just once. The gene calls are TRBV5-1 and TRBJ1-6; 8 bases map to TRBD1. After removal of 0 bases from V and 10 bases from J, the junction contained 3 bases not matched to a gene. This CDR3 is 14 amino acids long. Germline values: CDR1 SGHRS, CDR2 YFSETQ. CDR3 nucleotide sequence: TGCGCCAGCAGCTTGGAGGACAGGGTCTCACCCCTCCACTTT. This translates into CASSLEDRVSPLHF.

This sequence joins TRBV4-1 and TRBJ1-2; D is perhaps TRBD1 (6 bases). The V gene lost 0 bases and the J gene lost 5 bases, with 13 bases spanning the gap. This CDR3 comprises 15 residues. Germline lookup yields CDR1 MGHRA and CDR2 YSYEKL. The CDR3 DNA reads TGCGCCAGCAGCCAAGATTGGGGGGGCGCGTATGGCTACACCTTC. Amino acids: CASSQDWGGAYGYTF.

The J gene is TRBJ1-2, the V gene TRBV27; D gene uncertain. There are 13 residues in the CDR3. Germline V gene sequence: CDR1 MNHEY, CDR2 SMNVEV (reference sequence). The V end was cut by 7 bases, the J end by 4 bases, with 13 bases between. The CDR3 region has the DNA TGTGCCAGCACGGGGAGGACCGGCTATGGCTACACCTTC. This sequence encodes CASTGRTGYGYTF.

This chain joins TRBV24-1 and TRBJ1-1; 7 bases align to TRBD1. Germline lookup yields CDR1 KGHDR and CDR2 SFDVKD. J was trimmed by 1 base and V by 5 bases; bases with no gene match: 9. The CDR3 is 16 residues long. The CDR3 DNA sequence: TGTGCCACCAGTGGCAGCTCGGGACAGACGAACACTGAAGCTTTCTTT. Its protein is CATSGSSGQTNTEAFF.

The CDR3 DNA is TGTGCCAGCAGTGACGGGGGAGGGACTATTAACTATGGCTACACCTTC. Encoded protein: CASSDGGGTINYGYTF. This chain uses TRBV2 with TRBJ1-2, with D possibly being TRBD1 (5 bases). The CDR3 is 16 amino acids. Trimming shortened V by 3 bases and J by 1 base, and 15 bases separated the two germline ends. Germline V gene data show CDR1 as SNHLY and CDR2 as FYNNEI. The full variable domain, completed using reference TRBV2 and TRBJ1-2, is EPEVTQTPSHQVTQMGQEVILRCVPISNHLYFYWYRQILGQKVEFLVSFYNNEISEKSEIFDDQFSVERPDGSNFTLKIRSTKLEDSAMYFCASSDGGGTINYGYTFGSGTRLTVV.

The chain links TRBV5-1 to TRBJ2-7; a weak D match, TRBD1 (5 bases). Per the germline V gene, CDR1 is SGHRS and CDR2 is YFSETQ. Trimming shortened V by 1 base and J by 3 bases, and 11 bases separated the two germline ends. This CDR3 region has 14 residues. CDR3 loop: CASSLQGKGYEQYF. Written as DNA, the CDR3 is TGCGCCAGCAGCTTGCAGGGAAAAGGCTACGAGCAGTACTTC.

This clone showed up just a few times. This chain links TRBV4-2 with TRBJ2-3, with TRBD2 matching over 11 bases. Germline CDR1 and CDR2: LGHNA and YNFKEQ. The CDR3 loop spans 15 amino acids. V lost 0 bases and J lost 4; bases outside the gene matches: 0. The CDR3 loop reads CASSQDSGGADTQYF. CDR3 coding DNA: TGTGCCAGCAGCCAAGATAGCGGGGGGGCAGATACGCAGTATTTT.

J is TRBJ2-1 and V is TRBV6-5; D possibly corresponds to TRBD2 (6 bases). Germline assignment: CDR1 MNHEY and CDR2 SVGAGI. V lost 3 bases and J lost 4, with 7 bases in between. The CDR3 is made up of 13 amino acids. DNA for the CDR3: TGTGCCAGCAGTTATCGGGGGTACAATGAGCAGTTCTTC. Encoded protein: CASSYRGYNEQFF.